Here is one TCR beta chain with its context. Its antigen remains unknown. This sample was taken from a study of shared clonotypes between healthy human individuals. Study outcomes and limitations: Among donors, clonotype sharing was expected to be affected by sequencing depth.

The CDR3 contains 14 residues. The V end lost 0 bases, the J end lost 7 bases, and 9 bases lay between the germline ends. In germline, CDR1 is MNHEY, CDR2 SVGAGI. Nashville, Tennessee was home to all donors, each a Caucasian adult. Sequencing was performed with immunoSEQ multiplex PCR; in TCRdb, only in-frame clones are kept and a portion is missing. The sample has a few million clones, about 92% seen once. This rearrangement joins TRBV6-5 to TRBJ1-4, with a tentative D call TRBD1 (5 bases). Sequencing was carried out using naive CD4+ T cells sorted from blood. Noted subset: CD45RA+ positively selected. The clonotype originates from a man aged 18 to 29 in good health. The CDR3 region is CASSYSGRPEKLFF. CDR3 bases: TGTGCCAGCAGTTACTCGGGGCGACCTGAAAAACTGTTTTTT.